This T cell receptor (beta chain) was retrieved from a study of technical replicates of blood from a handful of donors. This CDR3 contains 14 residues. The germline V gene has CDR1 MNHEY and CDR2 SVGAGI. The germline V and J ends were trimmed by 2 bases and 1 base, with 7 bases remaining between them. The repertoire was sequenced with immunoSEQ multiplex PCR; TCRdb's copy has only in-frame clones and lacks some. Of 80,000 or so clones listed, approximately 94% were seen once; the top ten hold about 0.39%. This TCR derives from a human donor in good health. The sample consisted of T cells isolated from PBMCs. V usage is TRBV6-5 and J usage is TRBJ2-3, with D perhaps matching TRBD2 (5 bases). CDR3 DNA sequence: TGTGCCAGCAGTTACGTGGGAGGCACAGATACGCAGTATTTT. It specifies CASSYVGGTDTQYF.